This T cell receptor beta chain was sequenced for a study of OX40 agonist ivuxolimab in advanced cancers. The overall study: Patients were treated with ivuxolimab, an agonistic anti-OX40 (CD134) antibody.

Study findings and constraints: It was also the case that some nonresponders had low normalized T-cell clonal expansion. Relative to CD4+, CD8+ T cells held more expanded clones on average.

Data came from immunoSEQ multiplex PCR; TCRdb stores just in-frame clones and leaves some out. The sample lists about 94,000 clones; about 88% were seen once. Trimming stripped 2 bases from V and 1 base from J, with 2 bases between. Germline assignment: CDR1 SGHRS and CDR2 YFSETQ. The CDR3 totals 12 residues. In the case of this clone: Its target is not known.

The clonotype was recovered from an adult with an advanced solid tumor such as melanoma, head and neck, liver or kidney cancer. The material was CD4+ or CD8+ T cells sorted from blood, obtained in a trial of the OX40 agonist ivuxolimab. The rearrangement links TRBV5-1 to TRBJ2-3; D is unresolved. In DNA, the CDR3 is TGCGCCAGCAGCTTCGGCACAGATACGCAGTATTTT. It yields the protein CASSFGTDTQYF. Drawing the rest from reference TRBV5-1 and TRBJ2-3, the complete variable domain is KAGVTQTPRYLIKTRGQQVTLSCSPISGHRSVSWYQQTPGQGLQFLFEYFSETQRNKGNFPGRFSGRQFSNSRSEMNVSTLELGDSALYLCASSFGTDTQYFGPGTRLTVL.